This T cell receptor (beta chain) was recorded in a study of Ad26.COV2.S vaccination and SARS-CoV-2 variants. Study in general: Once or twice, 56 days apart, Ad26.COV2.S was delivered intramuscularly.

The repertoire was sequenced with immunoSEQ multiplex PCR; TCRdb's copy has only in-frame clones and lacks some. The sample carries about 680,000 clones, around 89% recorded once. CDR3 length equals 12 residues. V was pared by 5 bases and J by 10 bases, with 14 bases between. Treatment indicated: some 19 received Ad26.COV2.S at low or high dose, single or two shots; about 5 received placebo; per-sample allocation not given. Samples came from day 63 after the first vaccine or placebo injection. The individual, an adult aged 18-55 years, was a donor in Boston. Participants' vaccine, an Ad26 vector, delivered Wuhan-strain SARS-CoV-2 spike.

The receptor was isolated from a person aged 18-60 years who received the Ad26.COV2.S COVID-19 vaccine or a placebo. The source material was peripheral blood, sampled in a trial of Ad26.COV2.S vaccine versus placebo. The V and J genes are TRBV12-3 or TRBV12-4 and TRBJ1-1, with a tentative D call TRBD1 (6 bases). This CDR3 is CASSRRGRGAFF. In DNA, the CDR3 is TGTGCCAGCAGTCGGAGGGGGAGGGGAGCTTTCTTT.